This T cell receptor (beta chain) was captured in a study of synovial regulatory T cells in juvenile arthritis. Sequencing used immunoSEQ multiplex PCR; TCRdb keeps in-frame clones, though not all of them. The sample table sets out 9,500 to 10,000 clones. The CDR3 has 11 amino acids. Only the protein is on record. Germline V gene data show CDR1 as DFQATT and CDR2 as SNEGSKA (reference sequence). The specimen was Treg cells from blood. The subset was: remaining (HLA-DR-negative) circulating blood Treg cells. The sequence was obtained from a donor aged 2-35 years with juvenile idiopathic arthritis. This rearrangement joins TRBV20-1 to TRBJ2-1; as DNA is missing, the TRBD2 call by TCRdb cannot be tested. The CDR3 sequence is CSHRRYNEQFF.